This T cell receptor beta chain was recovered during a study of shared clonotypes between healthy human individuals. Broader study findings: Sorted-subset sequencing, rarefaction showed, was incomplete despite large depth. Exclusively blood specimens were collected; tissue repertoires likely differ.

Turning to this clone: What it binds is unknown.

Selected positively for CCR7 and CD45RO-negative, naive CD8 cells excluded terminally differentiated effector memory CD45RA+ cells. The CDR3 totals 16 residues. The junction had 5 bases not matched to a gene; V was cut back by 1 base and J by 2 bases. Germline V gene lookup returns CDR1 PRHDT and CDR2 FYEKMQ (reference sequence). Each cell subset's genomic DNA was divided evenly among several immunoSEQ plates. The authors loaded about 0.2 ug DNA, approximately 30,000 T cell genomes, into sorted-subset replicate PCRs. Produced via immunoSEQ multiplex PCR; TCRdb's table is partial and in-frame only. The table records 1.5 million to 2.5 million clones, about 95% of them present only once.

This clonotype was sampled from a man in his late teens or twenties in good health. Sequenced material: naive CD8+ T cells sorted from blood. The chain employs TRBV13 and TRBJ2-1, with 7 positions matching TRBD2. The CDR3 DNA follows: TGTGCCAGCAGCTTAGTGGCGGGAGTCGCCTACAATGAGCAGTTCTTC. This codes for CASSLVAGVAYNEQFF.